Presented here are 29 T cell receptor beta chains from one specimen sequenced in a study of Ad26.COV2.S vaccination and SARS-CoV-2 variants. The protocol was immunoSEQ multiplex PCR, while the TCRdb copy is restricted to in-frame clones and leaves out a portion. The sample lists hundreds of thousands of clones, around 87% occurring once. The treatment: about 20 received Ad26.COV2.S at low or high dose, single or two shots; about five received placebo; per-sample allocation not given. On day 63 after the first injection, vaccine and placebo recipients gave samples. The sequencing here drew on peripheral blood, taken in a trial of Ad26.COV2.S vaccine versus placebo. The origin of the receptors is a person aged 18-65 years who received the Ad26.COV2.S COVID-19 vaccine or a placebo.

The V gene is TRBV6-1, the J gene TRBJ1-2; D possibly corresponds to TRBD1 (6 bases). Germline CDR1 is MNHNS and CDR2 is SASEGT. V dropped 3 bases and J dropped 2 bases, with 13 bases sitting between them. This CDR3 contains 15 residues. The DNA of the CDR3 is TGTGCCAGCAGTGATACCGGGACAACGAACTATGGCTACACCTTC. This sequence encodes CASSDTGTTNYGYTF.

The V call is TRBV2, the J call TRBJ1-6; no clear D. The germline V gene has CDR1 SNHLY and CDR2 FYNNEI. V lost 6 bases to trimming and J lost 18 bases, with 15 bases between them. The CDR3 runs 11 residues. CDR3 residues: CASSSPGPGHF. DNA for the CDR3: TGTGCCAGCAGCTCCCCGGGCCCTGGCCACTTT.

The rearrangement joins TRBV5-4 to TRBJ2-1, with 8 bases fitting TRBD2. V lost 1 base and J lost 4; bases outside the gene matches: 4. The CDR3 runs 15 residues. Germline-derived CDR1 and CDR2 are SGHNT and YYREEE (reference sequence). The CDR3 nucleotides read TGTGCCAGCAGCTTGTACCCTAGCGGGTACAATGAGCAGTTCTTC. It translates to CASSLYPSGYNEQFF.

The V call is TRBV5-4, the J call TRBJ1-5; D gene unclear. Germline-derived CDR1 and CDR2 are SGHNT and YYREEE (reference sequence). The CDR3 has 13 amino acids. The V end lost 6 bases, the J end lost 3 bases, and 10 bases lay between the germline ends. The CDR3 sequence: CASISGPNQPQHF. CDR3 sequence (DNA): TGTGCCAGCATCTCTGGTCCCAATCAGCCCCAGCATTTT.

V usage is TRBV15 and J usage is TRBJ2-4; D is perhaps TRBD1 (6 bases). The V gene's germline CDR1 is LNHNV and CDR2 YYDKDF (reference sequence). With 4 bases removed from V and 0 bases from J, the gap between germline ends came to 10 bases. The CDR3 extends over 15 amino acids. Here the CDR3 DNA reads TGTGCCACCAGCATGGACAGACTAGCCAAAAACATTCAGTACTTC. It is translated as CATSMDRLAKNIQYF.

The V gene is TRBV6-1, the J gene TRBJ2-7, with TRBD2 matching 8 bases. The CDR3 spans 14 residues. J was trimmed by 4 bases and V by 3 bases; bases with no gene match: 5. CDR1 MNHNS and CDR2 SASEGT come from the germline V gene. In DNA, the CDR3 is TGTGCCAGCAGTGATGGAATAGCGGGGTACGAGCAGTACTTC. Encoded protein: CASSDGIAGYEQYF.

V is TRBV5-1 and J is TRBJ2-3, with 8 bases matching TRBD2. The germline gives CDR1 SGHRS, CDR2 YFSETQ. J lost 4 bases, V lost 4 bases, and 11 bases had no gene match. This CDR3 is 16 amino acids long. The CDR3 region has the DNA TGCGCCAGCAGCCTGGGAACGGCGGGAGGCCCAGATACGCAGTATTTT. It translates to CASSLGTAGGPDTQYF. Filled out from reference TRBV5-1 and TRBJ2-3, the complete variable domain reads KAGVTQTPRYLIKTRGQQVTLSCSPISGHRSVSWYQQTPGQGLQFLFEYFSETQRNKGNFPGRFSGRQFSNSRSEMNVSTLELGDSALYLCASSLGTAGGPDTQYFGPGTRLTVL.

The chain employs TRBV18 and TRBJ2-1; 9 bases agree with TRBD1. The germline V gene encodes CDR1 KGHSH and CDR2 LQKENI. With V trimmed by 3 bases and J by 6 bases, 0 bases remained unmatched. The CDR3 totals 13 residues. The CDR3 nucleotides are TGTGCCAGCTCACCGGACAGGGGCAATGAGCAGTTCTTC. Protein sequence: CASSPDRGNEQFF. The whole variable domain, filled in from reference TRBV18 and TRBJ2-1, reads NAGVMQNPRHLVRRRGQEARLRCSPMKGHSHVYWYRQLPEEGLKFMVYLQKENIIDESGMPKERFSAEFPKEGPSILRIQQVVRGDSAAYFCASSPDRGNEQFFGPGTRLTVL.

This chain links TRBV4-3 with TRBJ2-1, with D maybe TRBD1 (6 bases). The germline V and J ends were trimmed by 4 bases and 8 bases, with 12 bases remaining between them. The CDR3 has 13 residues. Germline CDR1 is LGHNA and CDR2 is YSLEER. The CDR3 region has the DNA TGCGCCAGCAGCCCGACAGGTCGCGATGAGCAGTTCTTC. Translated: CASSPTGRDEQFF.

The chain couples TRBV20-1 to TRBJ1-2; unclear D gene. The CDR3 is 9 residues long. CDR1 is DFQATT, CDR2 SNEGSKA, per germline (reference sequence). Trimming removed 6 bases at V and 6 bases at J, with 5 bases between. The CDR3 here is CSAPNGYTF. In DNA form, the CDR3 reads TGCAGTGCCCCAAATGGCTACACCTTC.

V usage is TRBV4-3 and J usage is TRBJ1-3; no reliable D call. Trimming shortened V by 1 base and J by 4 bases, and 23 bases separated the two germline ends. This CDR3 spans 19 amino acids. CDR1 and CDR2 from the germline V gene are LGHNA and YSLEER. DNA for the CDR3: TGCGCCAGCAGCCAAGTCCCTCAAATGGGTAGTAATTTCGGAAACACCATATATTTT. Protein product: CASSQVPQMGSNFGNTIYF.

The V gene is TRBV19, the J gene TRBJ1-5; the D gene is possibly TRBD1 (6 bases). This CDR3 spans 13 amino acids. V was trimmed by 7 bases and J by 5 bases, leaving 12 bases between them. The germline gives CDR1 LNHDA, CDR2 SQIVND (reference sequence). CDR3 DNA: TGTGCCAGTACTTTGGGGGGCTATCAGCCCCAGCATTTT. Amino acids: CASTLGGYQPQHF.

J is TRBJ1-6 and V is TRBV6-6; perhaps TRBD1 as D (5 bases). The V gene lost 6 bases and the J gene lost 5 bases, with 14 bases spanning the gap. The germline CDR1 and CDR2 sequences are MNHNY and SVGAGI (reference sequence). The CDR3 sequence is 15 residues long. CDR3 in amino acids: CASRRRDGHNSPLHF. The CDR3 coding sequence is TGTGCCAGCAGGCGCCGGGACGGACATAATTCACCCCTCCACTTT.

The gene calls are TRBV18 and TRBJ1-1, with D possibly matching TRBD1 (5 bases). Trimming left V 10 bases short and J 3 bases short, with 15 bases between. The CDR3 totals 13 residues. Germline V gene lookup returns CDR1 KGHSH and CDR2 LQKENI. Written as DNA, the CDR3 is TGTGCCACCGCGCGGGGGGTGGACACTGAAGCTTTCTTT. Protein product: CATARGVDTEAFF.

The genes are TRBV5-6 and TRBJ1-2; 8 positions match TRBD1. The CDR3 runs to 14 residues. V lost 3 bases, J lost 6 bases, and 7 bases stayed unmatched. Germline lookup yields CDR1 SGHDT and CDR2 YYEEEE. This chain's CDR3 is CASSYQGARDGYTF. The CDR3 nucleotides read TGTGCCAGCAGCTATCAGGGGGCAAGAGATGGCTACACCTTC.

This clone showed up just a few times. The CDR3 reads CASSELEGRSNYGYTF. The CDR3 DNA sequence: TGTGCCAGCAGTGAACTCGAGGGGAGGTCCAACTATGGCTACACCTTC. This chain joins TRBV6-1 and TRBJ1-2; D is perhaps TRBD1 (5 bases). The germline V and J ends were trimmed by 2 bases and 2 bases, with 15 bases remaining between them. The CDR3 has 16 amino acids. In germline, CDR1 is MNHNS, CDR2 SASEGT.

The gene calls are TRBV7-8 and TRBJ1-2; TRBD1 aligns across 8 bases. With V trimmed by 1 base and J by 4 bases, 5 bases remained unmatched. Germline V gives CDR1 SGHVS, CDR2 FQNEAQ. CDR3 length: 15 amino acids. CDR3 region: CASSLGTGPFYGYTF. In nucleotides, the CDR3 is TGTGCCAGCAGCTTAGGGACAGGGCCCTTCTATGGCTACACCTTC.

J is TRBJ2-5 and V is TRBV9, with unresolved D. Germline CDR1 and CDR2: SGDLS and YYNGEE. V was clipped by 0 bases and J by 5 bases, with 20 bases between them. This CDR3 contains 17 residues. This chain's CDR3 is CASSVGGNSGSEETQYF. The CDR3 region has the DNA TGTGCCAGCAGCGTAGGCGGCAACTCGGGCAGTGAGGAGACCCAGTACTTC.

This clone was seen only once. This sequence joins TRBV10-2 and TRBJ2-3, with 11 bases fitting TRBD2. The CDR3 sequence is 16 residues long. Trimming took 0 bases from V and 3 from J; bases not matched to a gene: 2. Per germline, CDR1 WSHSY and CDR2 SAAADI. The CDR3 is CASSESRLAGTDTQYF. In DNA, the CDR3 is TGCGCCAGCAGTGAGTCACGACTAGCGGGAACAGATACGCAGTATTTT.

V is TRBV6-1 and J is TRBJ1-2; maybe TRBD1 (5 bases). V lost 3 bases and J lost 12, with 23 bases in between. Germline CDR1 is MNHNS and CDR2 is SASEGT. The CDR3 sequence is 15 residues long. The CDR3 DNA reads as TGTGCCAGCAGTGACGAGAGGGCAGGGATTATGTGGGACACCTTC. Translated: CASSDERAGIMWDTF.

The V gene is TRBV6-5, the J gene TRBJ1-3; weak D call: TRBD1 (5 bases). The germline CDR1 and CDR2 sequences are MNHEY and SVGAGI. V shed 7 bases and J shed 5 bases, with 12 bases lying between them. The CDR3 is 13 amino acids. CDR3 DNA sequence: TGTGCCAGCATAGGAGCAGGGCGAAACACCATATATTTT. Protein sequence: CASIGAGRNTIYF.

The CDR3 DNA is TGTGCCACGTCCCAGGGCTACGAGCAGTACTTC. Its protein is CATSQGYEQYF. V is TRBV6-5 and J is TRBJ2-7; D might be TRBD1 (5 bases). This CDR3 region has 11 residues. The germline V gene encodes CDR1 MNHEY and CDR2 SVGAGI. V shed 10 bases and J shed 3 bases, with 10 bases lying between them.

The gene calls are TRBV29-1 and TRBJ1-2; D ambiguous. With 0 bases removed from V and 4 bases from J, the gap between germline ends came to 12 bases. Germline loops: CDR1 SQVTM, CDR2 ANQGSEA. CDR3 size: 14 residues. The CDR3 reads CSVEEPGRGYGYTF. CDR3 sequence (DNA): TGCAGCGTTGAAGAACCCGGCCGGGGCTATGGCTACACCTTC.

The V gene is TRBV5-4, the J gene TRBJ2-2; no clear D gene. Looked up from germline, CDR1 is SGHNT and CDR2 is YYREEE (reference sequence). This CDR3 region has 14 residues. Trimming removed 2 bases from V and 7 bases from J, with 12 bases in between. For the CDR3, the DNA is TGTGCCAGCAGCTTAGGATTGATTAACGGGGAGCTGTTTTTT. Amino acid sequence: CASSLGLINGELFF. Filled out from reference TRBV5-4 and TRBJ2-2, the complete variable domain reads ETGVTQSPTHLIKTRGQQVTLRCSSQSGHNTVSWYQQALGQGPQFIFQYYREEENGRGNFPPRFSGLQFPNYSSELNVNALELDDSALYLCASSLGLINGELFFGEGSRLTVL.

The chain joins TRBV7-9 to TRBJ2-3; D call uncertain. Trimming removed 5 bases from V and 5 bases from J, with 5 bases in between. Germline CDR1 and CDR2: SEHNR and FQNEAQ (reference sequence). The CDR3 contains 11 residues. The CDR3 DNA follows: TGTGCCAGCAGCCCCCAAGATACGCAGTATTTT. This gives the protein CASSPQDTQYF.

The chain couples TRBV4-1 to TRBJ1-3; no clear D. CDR1 is MGHRA and CDR2 is YSYEKL in the germline V gene. There are 17 residues in the CDR3. V was trimmed by 3 bases and J by 0 bases, leaving 15 bases between them. CDR3 in DNA: TGCGCCAGCAGCCAGGGTCTAGGAGTCCTCTCTGGAAACACCATATATTTT. Translated, it gives CASSQGLGVLSGNTIYF.

The chain combines TRBV5-6 with TRBJ1-2; maybe TRBD1 (6 bases). The CDR3 is 12 residues long. CDR1 is SGHDT, CDR2 YYEEEE, per germline. Trimming stripped 9 bases from V and 8 bases from J, with 17 bases between. In nucleotides, the CDR3 is TGTGCCACCCAGGGGAGTCCGGGCGGCTACACCTTC. Its protein product is CATQGSPGGYTF.

The gene calls are TRBV18 and TRBJ1-6; no clear D. Per the germline V gene, CDR1 is KGHSH and CDR2 is LQKENI. Trimming left V 3 bases short and J 9 bases short, with 15 bases between. The CDR3 extends over 15 amino acids. In DNA, the CDR3 is TGTGCCAGCTCACCGTCTGGTCCGGTGGGTTCACCCCTCCACTTT. Protein: CASSPSGPVGSPLHF.

The genes are TRBV18 and TRBJ1-5; possibly TRBD1 for D (6 bases). Trimming cost V 6 bases and J 5 bases, with 11 bases left between them. The CDR3 sequence is 13 residues long. Germline values: CDR1 KGHSH, CDR2 LQKENI. The CDR3 sequence is CASSGGRDQPQHF. The CDR3 DNA is TGTGCCAGCTCCGGGGGCCGGGATCAGCCCCAGCATTTT. Looking up the rest from reference TRBV18 and TRBJ1-5 gives the full variable domain: NAGVMQNPRHLVRRRGQEARLRCSPMKGHSHVYWYRQLPEEGLKFMVYLQKENIIDESGMPKERFSAEFPKEGPSILRIQQVVRGDSAAYFCASSGGRDQPQHFGDGTRLSIL.